A single sample is the source of the 3 T cell receptor beta chains below, sequenced in a study of shared clonotypes between healthy human individuals. Repertoires were generated with immunoSEQ multiplex PCR, while TCRdb's copy carries only in-frame clones and drops some. The profile shows fewer than 600,000 clones, 70% to 80% of them singletons. The sample comprised PBMCs. Every receptor here comes from a woman in her thirties or forties in good health. Some clones in this sample may be carry-over from other donors' samples.

This rearrangement joins TRBV5-4 to TRBJ2-7; 8 bases are shared with TRBD1. CDR3 size: 15 residues. With 4 bases clipped from V and 1 base from J, the junction kept 7 bases outside the gene matches. The germline CDR1 and CDR2 sequences are SGHNT and YYREEE (reference sequence). The CDR3, as DNA: TGTGCCAGCAGCCAGGGGGCTAGCGAGTCCTACGAGCAGTACTTC. Translating gives CASSQGASESYEQYF.

This clone was seen a handful of times. This chain joins TRBV4-1 and TRBJ1-4, with TRBD1 matching over 8 bases. With 1 base clipped from V and 3 bases from J, the junction kept 4 bases outside the gene matches. This CDR3 is built from 16 residues. Germline lookup yields CDR1 MGHRA and CDR2 YSYEKL. CDR3 amino acids: CASSQAPQGANEKLFF. CDR3 in DNA: TGCGCCAGCAGCCAAGCACCACAGGGGGCTAATGAAAAACTGTTTTTT.

The chain carries TRBV18 and TRBJ1-5; possibly TRBD1 for D (6 bases). CDR1 and CDR2 from the germline V gene are KGHSH and LQKENI. This CDR3 is built from 14 residues. V was shortened by 3 bases and J by 6 bases, with 12 bases between the two germline ends. The CDR3 nucleotides read TGTGCCAGCTCACCCGAGGGGGGGGCTCAGCCCCAGCATTTT. Amino acid sequence: CASSPEGGAQPQHF.